One sample yielded the 14 T cell receptor beta chains listed below, sequenced in a study of response to subunit inactivated influenza vaccine (dated by TCRdb to the late 2010s). The library was generated by RT-PCR. The instrument given in TCRdb is Illumina HiSeq 2500. TCRdb trimmed the raw reads at Q25, called clones with MiXCR and kept productive beta chains. Identical CDR3 protein sequences are pooled into one entry, listed with their most common genes and DNA. The sample data list about 780,000 distinct CDR3 sequences, and about a fifth of these were observed just once. Clones ranked in the top ten supply about 11% of the sample. The sample in question was PBMCs from blood, obtained about 5 days after vaccination. These receptors originate from a man aged 45-65 years who received an inactivated influenza vaccine. Donor details come from another sample of the same person, matched by shared clones.

The rearrangement joins TRBV5-1 to TRBJ2-3; 10 nucleotides align to TRBD2. Germline V gene data show CDR1 as SGHRS and CDR2 as YFSETQ. The ends lost 1 base at V and 0 bases at J; junction bases unmatched: 11. The CDR3 has 19 residues. CDR3 in amino acids: CASSLRLLAGAPSTDTQYF. The CDR3 bases are TGCGCCAGCAGCTTGCGGCTCCTAGCGGGAGCCCCTAGCACAGATACGCAGTATTTT.

The sample holds a few counts of this clonotype. The rearrangement joins TRBV4-3 to TRBJ1-3, with D unresolved. Germline assignment: CDR1 LGHNA and CDR2 YSLEER. The CDR3 extends over 15 amino acids. The V end was cut by 0 bases, the J end by 2 bases, with 8 bases between. The CDR3 nucleotides are TGCGCCAGCAGCCAAGACCGATTGCCTGGAAACACCATATATTTT. Protein product: CASSQDRLPGNTIYF.

V is TRBV2 and J is TRBJ2-4; D call uncertain. Germline V lookup: CDR1 SNHLY, CDR2 FYNNEI. This CDR3 spans 11 amino acids. V was shortened by 2 bases and J by 13 bases, with 9 bases between the two germline ends. CDR3 bases: TGTGCCAGCAGTGAATCGGTACAGCAGTACTTC. Translated, it gives CASSESVQQYF.

This clonotype was counted ten times or more. The chain employs TRBV5-1 and TRBJ2-1, with D tentatively TRBD1 or TRBD2 (5 bases each). Germline values: CDR1 SGHRS, CDR2 YFSETQ. This CDR3 has 15 amino acids. V was pared by 4 bases and J by 7 bases, with 18 bases between. CDR3 in DNA: TGCGCCAGCAGCCTCCGGGACCCGGCGAGGAATGAGCAGTTCTTC. This codes for CASSLRDPARNEQFF.

This clonotype was recorded at least ten times. The chain joins TRBV20-1 to TRBJ1-1; D gene unclear. Germline V gene lookup returns CDR1 DFQATT and CDR2 SNEGSKA (reference sequence). The CDR3 has 14 residues. V lost 3 bases, J lost 0 bases, and 11 bases lay in between. DNA of the CDR3: TGCAGTGCTAGTCAAGGGCCCATGAACACTGAAGCTTTCTTT. It encodes CSASQGPMNTEAFF.

This clonotype appeared a few times. The chain joins TRBV6-2 or TRBV6-3 to TRBJ2-7, with 7 positions matching TRBD2. Germline CDR1 reads MNHEY; CDR2 reads SVGEGT. V shed 0 bases and J 5 bases; nucleotides not matched to a gene: 4. The CDR3 extends over 14 amino acids. The CDR3 sequence: CASSYSRGVDEQYF. The CDR3 DNA is TGTGCCAGCAGTTACTCACGGGGGGTAGACGAGCAGTACTTC.

This sequence joins TRBV28 and TRBJ2-1; D unresolved. The V gene lost 5 bases and the J gene lost 9 bases, with 14 bases spanning the gap. Germline CDR1 MDHEN, CDR2 SYDVKM. The CDR3 has 13 amino acids. The CDR3 nucleotides read TGTGCCAGCAGTGAGGTATCGAAGCCTGAGCAGTTCTTC. Protein sequence: CASSEVSKPEQFF.

The CDR3 sequence is CASSVSGPSYEQYF. The DNA of the CDR3 is TGTGCCAGCAGCGTAAGCGGGCCGTCCTACGAGCAGTACTTC. The chain is built from TRBV9 and TRBJ2-7; possible D gene TRBD2, 6 bases. Trimming stripped 1 base from V and 1 base from J, with 9 bases between. Germline lookup yields CDR1 SGDLS and CDR2 YYNGEE. This CDR3 comprises 14 residues.

This clonotype appeared a few times. The chain links TRBV10-3 to TRBJ2-2; D perhaps matches TRBD1 (5 bases). Per the germline V gene, CDR1 is ENHRY and CDR2 is SYGVKD. The CDR3 spans 15 residues. V was cut by 0 bases and J by 7 bases, with 12 bases left in between. Here the CDR3 reads CAISESRQRIGELFF. DNA of the CDR3: TGTGCCATCAGTGAGTCGCGACAGAGAATCGGGGAGCTGTTTTTT.

V usage is TRBV15 and J usage is TRBJ1-1; no clear D. CDR1 is LNHNV, CDR2 YYDKDF, per germline (reference sequence). Trimming took off 5 bases at V and 4 bases at J, with 14 bases between the two ends. The CDR3 covers 14 residues. Here the CDR3 DNA reads TGTGCCACCAGCCGGGCGGGCTCGGGCACTGAAGCTTTCTTT. This sequence encodes CATSRAGSGTEAFF.

The chain links TRBV5-1 to TRBJ2-7; D remains ambiguous. Germline V gene lookup returns CDR1 SGHRS and CDR2 YFSETQ. V was trimmed by 4 bases and J by 0 bases, leaving 8 bases between them. The CDR3 runs to 13 residues. CDR3 residues: CASSQANSYEQYF. CDR3 coding DNA: TGCGCCAGCAGCCAGGCCAACTCCTACGAGCAGTACTTC.

J is TRBJ1-4 and V is TRBV12-3 or TRBV12-4; D gene ambiguous. Trimming took 4 bases from V and 5 from J, leaving 8 bases between them. CDR3 length equals 13 residues. The CDR3 DNA reads TGTGCCAGCAGTTCACTGGGAAATGAAAAACTGTTTTTT. Its protein product is CASSSLGNEKLFF.

In this sample, this clonotype turned up many times. The J gene is TRBJ2-7, the V gene TRBV20-1; TRBD2 is a possible D gene (6 bases). The ends were cut back, 4 bases at V and 2 bases at J, with 15 bases in the middle. The CDR3 runs to 14 residues. In germline, CDR1 is DFQATT, CDR2 SNEGSKA (reference sequence). The CDR3 loop reads CSAKKGTGPYEQYF. The CDR3 bases are TGCAGTGCTAAAAAAGGGACTGGACCCTACGAGCAGTACTTC.

The rearrangement joins TRBV29-1 to TRBJ2-1, with D perhaps TRBD1 or TRBD2 (6 bases each). Between the trimmed V and J ends, which lost 6 bases and 14 bases, there was a span of 20 bases. The CDR3 runs 12 residues. Per germline, CDR1 SQVTM and CDR2 ANQGSEA. The CDR3 nucleotides are TGCAGCGTAGAGGGGGGACGGGACATGGAGTTCTTC. Translating it yields CSVEGGRDMEFF.